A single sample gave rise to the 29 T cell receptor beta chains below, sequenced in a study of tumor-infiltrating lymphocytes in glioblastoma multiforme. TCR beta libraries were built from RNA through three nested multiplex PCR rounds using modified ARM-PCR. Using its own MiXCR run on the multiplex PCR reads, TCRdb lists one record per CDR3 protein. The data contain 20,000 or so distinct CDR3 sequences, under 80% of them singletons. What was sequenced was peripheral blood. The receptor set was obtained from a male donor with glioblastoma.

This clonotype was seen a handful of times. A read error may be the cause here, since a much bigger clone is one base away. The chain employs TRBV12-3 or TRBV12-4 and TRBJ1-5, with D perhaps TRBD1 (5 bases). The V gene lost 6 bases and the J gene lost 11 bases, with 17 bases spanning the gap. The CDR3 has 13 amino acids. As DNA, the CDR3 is TGTGCCAGCAGAATGGGGGTAAATCGGTCCCAGCATTTT. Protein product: CASRMGVNRSQHF.

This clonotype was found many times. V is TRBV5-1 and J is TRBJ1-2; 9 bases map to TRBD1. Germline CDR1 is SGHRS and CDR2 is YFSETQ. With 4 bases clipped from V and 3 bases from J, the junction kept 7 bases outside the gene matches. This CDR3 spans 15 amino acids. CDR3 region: CASSPGGTGYYGYTF. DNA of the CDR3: TGCGCCAGCAGCCCCGGCGGGACAGGGTACTATGGCTACACCTTC.

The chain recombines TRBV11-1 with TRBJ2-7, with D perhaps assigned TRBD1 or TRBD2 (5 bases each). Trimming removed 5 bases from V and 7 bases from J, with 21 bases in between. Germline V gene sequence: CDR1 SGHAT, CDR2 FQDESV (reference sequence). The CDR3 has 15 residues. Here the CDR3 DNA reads TGTGCCAGCAGCCCCTTCGGGACGTATCACTATGAGCAGTACTTC. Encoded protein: CASSPFGTYHYEQYF.

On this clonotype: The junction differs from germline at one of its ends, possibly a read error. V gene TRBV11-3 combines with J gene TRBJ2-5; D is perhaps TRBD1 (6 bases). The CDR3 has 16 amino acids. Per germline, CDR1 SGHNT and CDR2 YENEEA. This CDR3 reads CAISPGARGGKETKYF. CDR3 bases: TGTGCCATCAGCCCCGGGGCTAGAGGGGGAAAGGAGACCAAGTACTTC.

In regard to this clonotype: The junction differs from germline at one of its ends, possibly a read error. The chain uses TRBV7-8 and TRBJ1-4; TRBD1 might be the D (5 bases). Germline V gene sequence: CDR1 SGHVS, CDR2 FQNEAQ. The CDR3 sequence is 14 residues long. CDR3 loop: CANSLVLGAGKLFF. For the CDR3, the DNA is TGTGCCAACAGCTTAGTACTTGGGGCGGGAAAGCTGTTTTTT.

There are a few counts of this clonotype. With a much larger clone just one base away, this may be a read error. CDR3 amino acids: CASSLAQGSEANVLTF. The CDR3 bases are TGCGCCAGCAGCTTGGCCCAAGGCTCTGAGGCCAACGTCCTGACTTTC. This rearrangement joins TRBV5-1 to TRBJ2-6; no firm D call. CDR3 length: 16 residues. The germline V gene has CDR1 SGHRS and CDR2 YFSETQ.

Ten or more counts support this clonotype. CDR3: CAISESISSSYNEQFF. The CDR3 region has the DNA TGTGCCATCAGTGAGTCGATTTCGAGCTCCTACAATGAGCAGTTCTTC. This chain uses TRBV10-3 with TRBJ2-1; no definite D call. Germline CDR1 is ENHRY and CDR2 is SYGVKD. The CDR3 is made up of 16 amino acids. V shed 0 bases and J shed 0 bases, with 9 bases lying between them.

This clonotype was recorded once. The CDR3 here is CASSVGSFESEAFF. CDR3 in DNA: TGTGCCAGCAGTGTAGGGTCTTTCGAGTCTGAAGCTTTCTTT. The V and J genes are TRBV2 and TRBJ1-1; D call uncertain. The CDR3 has 14 residues. V was clipped by 4 bases and J by 6 bases, with 15 bases between them. Per germline, CDR1 SNHLY and CDR2 FYNNEI.

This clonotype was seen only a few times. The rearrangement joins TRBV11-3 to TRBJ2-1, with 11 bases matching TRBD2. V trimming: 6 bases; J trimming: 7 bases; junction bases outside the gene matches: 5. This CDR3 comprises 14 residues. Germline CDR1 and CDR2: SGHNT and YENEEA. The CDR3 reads CASSVLAGVNEQFF. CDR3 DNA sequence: TGTGCCAGCAGTGTACTAGCGGGGGTGAATGAGCAGTTCTTC.

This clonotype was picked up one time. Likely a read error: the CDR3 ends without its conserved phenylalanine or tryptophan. CDR3 sequence: CSARTSGGSSGEQFS. DNA of the CDR3: TGCAGTGCGCGGACTAGCGGGGGTTCAAGCGGGGAGCAGTTCTCC. The chain uses TRBV20-1 and TRBJ2-1, with TRBD2 identical over 13 bases. The CDR3 spans 15 residues. CDR1 is DFQATT, CDR2 SNEGSKA, per germline (reference sequence). V was clipped by 6 bases and J by 10 bases; unmatched bases: 12.

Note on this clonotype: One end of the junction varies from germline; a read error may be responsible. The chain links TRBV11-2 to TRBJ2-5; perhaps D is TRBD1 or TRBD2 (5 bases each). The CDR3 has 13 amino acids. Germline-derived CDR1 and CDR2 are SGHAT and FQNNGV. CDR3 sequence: CASRPRVTETRYF. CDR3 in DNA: TGTGCCAGCAGACCGAGGGTGACAGAGACCCGGTACTTC.

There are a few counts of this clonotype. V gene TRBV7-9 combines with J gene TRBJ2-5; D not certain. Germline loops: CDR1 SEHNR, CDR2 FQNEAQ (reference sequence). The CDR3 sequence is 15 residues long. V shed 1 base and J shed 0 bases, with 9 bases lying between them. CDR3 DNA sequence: TGTGCCAGCAGCTTAGGGGTCAGTCACCAAGAGACCCAGTACTTC. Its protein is CASSLGVSHQETQYF.

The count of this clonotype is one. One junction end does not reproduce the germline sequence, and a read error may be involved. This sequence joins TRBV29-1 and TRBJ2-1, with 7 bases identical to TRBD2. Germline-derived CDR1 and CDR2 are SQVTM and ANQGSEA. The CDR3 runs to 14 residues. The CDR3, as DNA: TGCAGCGTTGAGCGGGAGAGGGGTACGAGTGAGCACTTCTTC. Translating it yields CSVERERGTSEHFF.

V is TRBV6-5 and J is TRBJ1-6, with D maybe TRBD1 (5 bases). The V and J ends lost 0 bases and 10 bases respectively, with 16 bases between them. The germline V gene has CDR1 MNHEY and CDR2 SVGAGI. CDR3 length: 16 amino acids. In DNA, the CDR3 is TGTGCCAGCAGTTACTCGCAGGCAGGGCGGGGATCACCCCTCCACTTT. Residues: CASSYSQAGRGSPLHF.

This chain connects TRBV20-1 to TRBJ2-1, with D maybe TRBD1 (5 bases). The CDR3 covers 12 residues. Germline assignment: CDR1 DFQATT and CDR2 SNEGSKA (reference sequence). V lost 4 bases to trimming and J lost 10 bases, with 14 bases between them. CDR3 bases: TGCAGTGCTAATCTGCAGGGCCAAGAGCAGTTCTTC. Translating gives CSANLQGQEQFF.

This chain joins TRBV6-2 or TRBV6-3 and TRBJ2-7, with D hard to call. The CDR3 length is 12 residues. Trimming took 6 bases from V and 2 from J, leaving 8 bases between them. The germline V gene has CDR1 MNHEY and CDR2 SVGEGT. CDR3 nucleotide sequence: TGTGCCAGCAGCGAGTTTACCTACGAGCAGTACTTC. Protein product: CASSEFTYEQYF.

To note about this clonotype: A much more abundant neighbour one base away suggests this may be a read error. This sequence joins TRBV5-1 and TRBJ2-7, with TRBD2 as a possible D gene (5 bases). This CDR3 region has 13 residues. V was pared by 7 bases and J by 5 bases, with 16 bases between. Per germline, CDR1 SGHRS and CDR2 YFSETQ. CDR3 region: CASGVDGSNEQYF. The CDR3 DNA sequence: TGCGCCAGCGGAGTGGATGGGAGTAACGAGCAGTACTTC.

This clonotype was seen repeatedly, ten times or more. CDR3 DNA sequence: TGCGCCAGCAGCCAATTCTCCCGTGAGGGGAGTGGTGAGCAGTTCTTC. Amino acid sequence: CASSQFSREGSGEQFF. The gene calls are TRBV4-1 and TRBJ2-1; tentatively, D is TRBD1 or TRBD2 (5 bases each). The CDR3 runs to 16 residues. The germline gives CDR1 MGHRA, CDR2 YSYEKL. V lost 2 bases and J 9 bases, leaving 20 bases between the germline ends.

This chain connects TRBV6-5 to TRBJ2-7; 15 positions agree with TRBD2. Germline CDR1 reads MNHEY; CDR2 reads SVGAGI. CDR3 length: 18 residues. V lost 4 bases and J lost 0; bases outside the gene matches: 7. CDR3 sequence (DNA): TGTGCCAGCAGTTCCGGGACTAGCGGGGGGCCAAGCTCCTACGAGCAGTACTTC. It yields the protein CASSSGTSGGPSSYEQYF.

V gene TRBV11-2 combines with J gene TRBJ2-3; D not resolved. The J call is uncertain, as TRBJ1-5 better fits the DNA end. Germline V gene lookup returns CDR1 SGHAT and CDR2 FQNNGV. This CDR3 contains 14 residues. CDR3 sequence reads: CASSLIQIAATQHF. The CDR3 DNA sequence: TGTGCCAGCAGCTTAATACAAATCGCAGCTACGCAGCATTTT.

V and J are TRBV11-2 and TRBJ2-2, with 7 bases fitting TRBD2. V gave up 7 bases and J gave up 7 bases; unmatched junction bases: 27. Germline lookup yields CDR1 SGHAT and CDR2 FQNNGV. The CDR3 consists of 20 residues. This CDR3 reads CASTPSFGQGLAVNVGELFF. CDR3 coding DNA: TGTGCCAGCACCCCCTCATTCGGCCAAGGCCTAGCGGTAAACGTCGGGGAGCTGTTTTTT. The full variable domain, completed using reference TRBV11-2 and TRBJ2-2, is EAGVAQSPRYKIIEKRQSVAFWCNPISGHATLYWYQQILGQGPKLLIQFQNNGVVDDSQLPKDRFSAERLKGVDSTLKIQPAKLEDSAVYLCASTPSFGQGLAVNVGELFFGEGSRLTVL.

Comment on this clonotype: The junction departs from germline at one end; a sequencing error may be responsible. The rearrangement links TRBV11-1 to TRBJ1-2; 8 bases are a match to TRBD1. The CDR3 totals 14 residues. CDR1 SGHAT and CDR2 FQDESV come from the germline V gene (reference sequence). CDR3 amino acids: CASSLDRANYGCTF. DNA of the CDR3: TGTGCCAGCAGCCTGGACAGGGCTAACTATGGCTGCACCTTC.

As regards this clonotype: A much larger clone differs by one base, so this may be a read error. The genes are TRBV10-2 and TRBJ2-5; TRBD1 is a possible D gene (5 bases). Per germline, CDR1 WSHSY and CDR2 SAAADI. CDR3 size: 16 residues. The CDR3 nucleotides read TGCGCCGGCAGTGAGTTAATCTTCAGGGATCCGGAGACCCAGTACTTC. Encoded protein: CAGSELIFRDPETQYF.

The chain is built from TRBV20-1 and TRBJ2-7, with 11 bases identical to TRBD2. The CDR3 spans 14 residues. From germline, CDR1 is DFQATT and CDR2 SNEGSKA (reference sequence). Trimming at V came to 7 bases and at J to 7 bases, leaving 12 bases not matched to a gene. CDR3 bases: TGCAGTGGTAGCGAGGGACTAGCGGTAGGGGAGCAGTACTTC. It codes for CSGSEGLAVGEQYF.

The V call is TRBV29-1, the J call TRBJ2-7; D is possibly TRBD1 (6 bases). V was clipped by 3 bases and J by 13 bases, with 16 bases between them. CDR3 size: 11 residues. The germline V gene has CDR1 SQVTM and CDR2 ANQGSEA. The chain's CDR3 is CSVEQGQRQYF. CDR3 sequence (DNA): TGCAGCGTTGAGCAGGGGCAAAGGCAATACTTC.

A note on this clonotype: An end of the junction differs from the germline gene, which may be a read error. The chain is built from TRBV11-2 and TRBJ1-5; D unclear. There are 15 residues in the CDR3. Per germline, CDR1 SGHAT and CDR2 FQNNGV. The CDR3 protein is CASSLDRHQYHPQHF. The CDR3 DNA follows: TGTGCCAGCAGCCTGGATCGACATCAATATCATCCCCAGCACTTT. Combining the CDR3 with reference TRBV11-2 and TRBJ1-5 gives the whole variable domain EAGVAQSPRYKIIEKRQSVAFWCNPISGHATLYWYQQILGQGPKLLIQFQNNGVVDDSQLPKDRFSAERLKGVDSTLKIQPAKLEDSAVYLCASSLDRHQYHPQHFGDGTRLSIL.

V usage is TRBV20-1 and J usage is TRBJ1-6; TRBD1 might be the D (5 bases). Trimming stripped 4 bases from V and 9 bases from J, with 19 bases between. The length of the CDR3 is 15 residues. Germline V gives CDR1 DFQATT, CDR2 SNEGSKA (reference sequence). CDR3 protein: CSAIAGGKSSSPLHF. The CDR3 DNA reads TGCAGTGCTATAGCGGGGGGGAAATCGAGTTCACCCCTCCACTTT.

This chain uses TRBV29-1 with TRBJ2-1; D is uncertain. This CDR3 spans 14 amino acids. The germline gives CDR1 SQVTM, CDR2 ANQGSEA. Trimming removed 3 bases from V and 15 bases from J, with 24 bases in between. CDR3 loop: CSVDVDGSYNGRFF. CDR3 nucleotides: TGCAGCGTTGATGTCGACGGCTCCTACAATGGGCGGTTCTTC.

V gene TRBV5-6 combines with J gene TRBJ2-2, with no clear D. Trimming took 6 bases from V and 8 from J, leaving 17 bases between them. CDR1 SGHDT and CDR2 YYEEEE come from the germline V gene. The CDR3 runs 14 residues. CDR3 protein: CASTSGPSEGELFF. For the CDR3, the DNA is TGTGCCAGCACATCTGGACCATCGGAAGGGGAGCTGTTTTTT.